This TCR beta chain was recovered during a study of blood T cell repertoires in COVID-19. On the study more broadly: From the United States, Italy and Spain came samples of acute and convalescent COVID-19. Sample material is recorded as cDNA or gDNA derived from T cells, B-cell-depleted T cells, or PBMCs.

V shed 3 bases, J shed 4 bases, and the junction held 10 bases outside the gene matches. The CDR3 length is 16 residues. Germline CDR1 SGHDT, CDR2 YYEEEE. In the original analysis: Amplification of reference gene primers provided the estimated nucleated cell counts. The protocol was immunoSEQ multiplex PCR, while the TCRdb copy is restricted to in-frame clones and leaves out a portion. V, J and clone size are those of that table, while D and trimming were read from the DNA. The sample holds 50,000 or so clones; around 90% are singletons and the top ten take approximately 4%. This clone came up once. This TCR was sampled from a human donor in a cohort sampled during active COVID-19. This chain links TRBV5-6 with TRBJ2-1; 7 nucleotides agree with TRBD2. Specimen: peripheral blood. The CDR3 loop is CASSSQTGLRYNEQFF. For the CDR3, the DNA is TGTGCCAGCAGCTCCCAAACGGGACTACGATACAATGAGCAGTTCTTC.